The source of this T cell receptor (beta chain) is a study of CD8+CD57+ T cells in acquired aplastic anemia. The use of genomic DNA as template underpinned the TCR beta VDJ and CDR3 profiling. MiXCR, applied by TCRdb to the reads, yields one record per CDR3 protein. The sample carries fewer than 250,000 distinct CDR3 sequences, roughly half recorded once. This clonotype was seen at least ten times. Per the germline V gene, CDR1 is DFQATT and CDR2 is SNEGSKA (reference sequence). J lost 4 bases, V lost 3 bases, and 7 bases had no gene match. The CDR3 loop spans 14 amino acids. V and J are TRBV20-1 and TRBJ1-2; 8 nucleotides line up with TRBD1. This sequence was found in a human donor in good health, serving as a control. The sample taken for sequencing was sorted CD4+, CD8+, or CD8+CD57+ T cells (not recorded which) from PBMCs. CDR3 sequence: CSARVSGGSYGYTF. The CDR3 coding sequence is TGCAGTGCTAGGGTGTCAGGGGGCTCCTATGGCTACACCTTC.